This TCR beta chain was profiled in a study of blood T cell repertoires in COVID-19. Across the study: Donors in the United States, Italy and Spain gave samples during acute or convalescent COVID-19. In each case, the material was cDNA or gDNA derived from T cells, B-cell-depleted T cells, or PBMCs.

Seattle-derived patients entered the study during active infection and were followed longitudinally. This CDR3 region has 13 residues. Germline CDR1 reads LGHNA; CDR2 reads YSLEER. Trimming stripped 2 bases from V and 6 bases from J, with 11 bases between. Original processing methods: It was from reference gene primer amplification that nucleated cell counts were estimated. Here immunoSEQ multiplex PCR was the method, and the copy in TCRdb shows in-frame clones only, minus some. The DNA gave D and trimming, while V, J and clone size come from that table. The table records over 70,000 clones, about four fifths of them present only once.

Sequenced sample: peripheral blood. The clonotype comes from a man in his 70s with COVID-19, enrolled during active disease. The chain joins TRBV4-3 to TRBJ2-7; TRBD1 might be the D (6 bases). Here the CDR3 DNA reads TGCGCCAGCAGCCAACGCAGGGGTACCGAGCAGTACTTC. Amino acid sequence: CASSQRRGTEQYF.